A selection of T cell receptor beta chains follows, all from one sample in a study of blood T cells in healthy people across ages. In TCRdb, the 5' RACE reads were re-called with MiXCR into one record per CDR3 protein. Among around 820,000 distinct CDR3 sequences listed, roughly 25% were seen once. Separately, the same data were catalogued under a study of T cells of mothers and their children.

Sequencing input: blood. Every receptor here comes from a boy aged 10-17 years in good health. The CDR3 runs from the conserved cysteine through the conserved F or W. The order of the fields is J gene, clone size, D gene, V gene, CDR3 protein, CDR3 DNA. D genes are given only for firm matches. The listing skips clone size in some rows; elsewhere it reads once, few, many or a size class.

TRBJ2-5,NA,NA,TRBV20-1,CSAREATEGGETQYF,TGCAGTGCTAGAGAGGCTACGGAAGGGGGGGAGACCCAGTACTTC
TRBJ2-1,few,NA,TRBV27,CASRTDYNEQFF,TGTGCCAGCCGGACGGACTACAATGAGCAGTTCTTC
TRBJ1-6,NA,NA,TRBV7-2,CASSLARGGEPLHF,TGTGCCAGCAGCTTAGCGAGGGGAGGGGAACCCCTCCACTTT
TRBJ2-7,NA,NA,TRBV7-9,CASSPPRGHEQYF,TGTGCCAGCAGCCCACCGAGGGGCCACGAGCAGTACTTC
TRBJ1-1,NA,NA,TRBV18,CASSQGQPGAKTEAFF,TGTGCCAGCTCACAGGGCCAACCGGGGGCAAAAACTGAAGCTTTCTTT
TRBJ2-1,few,NA,TRBV27,CASSESRVWSYNEQFF,TGTGCCAGCAGCGAAAGCCGGGTTTGGTCCTACAATGAGCAGTTCTTC
TRBJ1-4,NA,NA,TRBV12-3/TRBV12-4,CASSPSGAGEKLFF,TGTGCCAGCAGTCCATCAGGGGCAGGGGAAAAACTGTTTTTT
TRBJ1-2,few,NA,TRBV6-1,CASSELAGFYGYTF,TGTGCCAGCAGTGAATTGGCAGGCTTCTATGGCTACACCTTC
TRBJ2-7,NA,TRBD2,TRBV29-1,CSVSGLAGPYEQYF,TGCAGCGTTTCGGGACTAGCGGGGCCCTACGAGCAGTACTTC
TRBJ1-4,NA,NA,TRBV20-1,CSARSSKNEKLFF,TGCAGTGCTAGAAGCAGTAAGAATGAAAAACTGTTTTTT
TRBJ2-5,few,NA,TRBV6-2/TRBV6-3,CATKGVGLETQYF,TGTGCCACCAAGGGAGTGGGGCTGGAGACCCAGTACTTC
TRBJ1-5,few,NA,TRBV12-3/TRBV12-4,CASSGTGPNQPQHF,TGTGCCAGCAGTGGGACTGGGCCCAATCAGCCCCAGCATTTT
TRBJ1-2,NA,TRBD1,TRBV9,CASSVSTGGAYGYTF,TGTGCCAGCAGCGTATCGACAGGGGGGGCCTATGGCTACACCTTC
TRBJ1-1,few,NA,TRBV6-5,CASSYDRYTEAFF,TGTGCCAGCAGTTACGATAGGTACACTGAAGCTTTCTTT
TRBJ1-4,few,NA,TRBV24-1,CATSEGGPQREKLFF,TGTGCCACCAGTGAAGGAGGGCCCCAAAGGGAAAAATTGTTTTTT
TRBJ2-1,NA,NA,TRBV24-1,CATSDAQASSYNEQFF,TGTGCCACCAGTGACGCACAGGCAAGCTCCTACAATGAGCAGTTCTTC
TRBJ2-1,few,NA,TRBV5-1,CASSGTLSSYNEQFF,TGCGCCAGCAGCGGCACGCTCAGCTCCTACAATGAGCAGTTCTTC
TRBJ1-1,NA,TRBD1,TRBV28,CASSFPGTVFSRREAFF,TGTGCCAGCAGTTTTCCCGGGACAGTGTTTAGTCGGCGTGAAGCTTTCTTT
TRBJ2-3,NA,NA,TRBV5-1,CASSPTDSGDTQYF,TGCGCCAGCAGCCCGACGGACTCGGGGGATACGCAGTATTTT
TRBJ2-5,once,TRBD2,TRBV24-1,CATSDPHGTSPQETQYF,TGTGCCACCAGTGATCCGCATGGGACTAGCCCCCAAGAGACCCAGTACTTC
TRBJ2-1,NA,TRBD2,TRBV7-2,CASSLAGRASGNEQFF,TGTGCCAGCAGCTTAGCGGGCAGGGCTAGCGGCAATGAGCAGTTCTTC
TRBJ1-2,few,TRBD1,TRBV7-9,CASIGQGVSEEGYTF,TGTGCCAGCATTGGACAGGGTGTTTCAGAGGAGGGCTACACCTTC
TRBJ1-2,few,NA,TRBV7-3,CASSLLGGADGYTF,TGTGCCAGCAGCTTACTTGGGGGCGCGGATGGCTACACCTTC
TRBJ2-3,NA,NA,TRBV4-3,CASSQNAGRVVADTQYF,TGCGCCAGCAGCCAGAACGCGGGACGGGTCGTGGCAGATACGCAGTATTTT
TRBJ2-3,NA,TRBD2,TRBV20-1,CSATPRELAGVEADTQYF,TGCAGTGCTACCCCTCGAGAGCTAGCGGGAGTGGAAGCAGATACCCAGTATTTT
TRBJ2-2,few,NA,TRBV12-3/TRBV12-4,CASRAQGMATGELFF,TGTGCCAGCAGAGCTCAGGGGATGGCGACCGGGGAGCTGTTTTTT
TRBJ2-1,few,NA,TRBV28,CASKHRTILYNEQFF,TGTGCCAGCAAACATCGGACTATACTCTACAATGAGCAGTTCTTC
TRBJ2-4,few,NA,TRBV27,CASSAAGNIQYF,TGTGCCAGCAGCGCGGCTGGAAACATTCAGTACTTC
TRBJ2-7,few,TRBD1,TRBV12-3/TRBV12-4,CASSFRGSVYEQYF,TGTGCCAGCAGTTTCAGGGGGTCTGTATACGAGCAGTACTTC
TRBJ2-2,few,TRBD1,TRBV19,CASSMTGSVTGELFF,TGTGCCAGTAGTATGACAGGGTCGGTCACCGGGGAGCTGTTTTTT
TRBJ1-1,NA,TRBD1,TRBV28,CASSDRDGYTEAFF,TGTGCCAGCAGTGACAGGGATGGTTACACTGAAGCTTTCTTT
TRBJ1-5,NA,TRBD1,TRBV20-1,CSARLTGGGQPQHF,TGCAGTGCTAGACTAACAGGGGGCGGTCAGCCCCAGCATTTT
TRBJ2-7,NA,TRBD1,TRBV29-1,CSVETGTGGLYEQYF,TGCAGCGTTGAAACCGGGACAGGGGGCCTTTACGAGCAGTACTTC
TRBJ2-5,NA,TRBD2,TRBV4-3,CASSQDGDSGRETQYF,TGCGCCAGCAGCCAAGATGGAGATAGCGGGAGAGAGACCCAGTACTTC
TRBJ1-1,once,NA,TRBV7-9,CASSLEGLNTEPFF,TGTGCCAGCAGCTTAGAAGGGTTGAACACTGAACCTTTCTTT
TRBJ2-7,NA,TRBD1,TRBV20-1,CSAGNTGGFHEQYF,TGCAGTGCTGGAAATACAGGGGGCTTCCACGAGCAGTACTTC
TRBJ1-2,few,NA,TRBV12-3/TRBV12-4,CASSPVRVNYGYTF,TGTGCCAGCAGCCCCGTTCGAGTTAACTATGGCTACACCTTC
TRBJ2-7,few,TRBD1,TRBV3-1,CASSRRQGNYEQYF,TGTGCCAGCAGCCGCCGACAGGGAAACTACGAGCAGTACTTC
TRBJ1-2,few,NA,TRBV6-7,CASSYGLRPDTYGYTF,TGTGCCAGCAGTTACGGGTTAAGGCCTGACACCTATGGCTACACCTTC
TRBJ2-5,few,NA,TRBV3-1,CASSRRTGAGETQYF,TGTGCCAGCAGCCGAAGGACCGGGGCGGGAGAGACCCAGTACTTC
TRBJ2-5,NA,NA,TRBV4-1,CASSQEGRSGQGEETQYF,TGCGCCAGCAGCCAAGAGGGACGGTCGGGGCAGGGCGAAGAGACCCAGTACTTC
TRBJ2-5,few,TRBD1,TRBV5-1,CAGRGQGLDQETQYF,TGCGCCGGCAGGGGACAGGGCCTTGACCAAGAGACCCAGTACTTC